These 10 T cell receptor beta chains came from one sample sequenced in a study of cytomegalovirus exposure and HLA in healthy donors. The primer mix had 60 Vbeta and 13 Jbeta primers. Produced via immunoSEQ multiplex PCR; TCRdb's table is partial and in-frame only. Seen here are roughly 90,000 clones, around 84% observed once, and the top ten hold under 2.5%. Sequenced input: PBMCs. The receptors originated from a man between 18 and 29 years old in good health and CMV-seronegative.

This chain connects TRBV7-3 to TRBJ2-3, with 7 nucleotides matching TRBD2. The CDR3 runs 15 residues. J lost 6 bases, V lost 2 bases, and 8 bases had no gene match. Germline V gives CDR1 SGHTA, CDR2 FQGTGA. CDR3 DNA: TGTGCCAGCAGCTTAGGGGCGGGGGAGCATGATACGCAGTATTTT. Translation: CASSLGAGEHDTQYF. The variable domain in full, with the rest retrieved from reference TRBV7-3 and TRBJ2-3, is GAGVSQTPSNKVTEKGKYVELRCDPISGHTALYWYRQSLGQGPEFLIYFQGTGAADDSGLPNDRFFAVRPEGSVSTLKIQRTERGDSAVYLCASSLGAGEHDTQYFGPGTRLTVL.

V is TRBV2 and J is TRBJ1-2; no firm D call. The germline CDR1 and CDR2 sequences are SNHLY and FYNNEI. Between the trimmed V and J ends, which lost 8 bases and 1 base, there was a span of 5 bases. The CDR3 totals 11 residues. Here the CDR3 reads CASRDNYGYTF. The CDR3, as DNA: TGTGCCAGCCGGGATAACTATGGCTACACCTTC.

The genes are TRBV30 and TRBJ2-1; TRBD1 agrees at 7 bases. Germline V gene lookup returns CDR1 GTSNPN and CDR2 SVGIG (reference sequence). The CDR3 is 15 residues long. Trimming at V came to 4 bases and at J to 3 bases, leaving 9 bases not matched to a gene. The CDR3 coding sequence is TGTGCCTGGATTCCTTCCGGGACAGACTACAATGAGCAGTTCTTC. This codes for CAWIPSGTDYNEQFF.

The rearrangement joins TRBV5-1 to TRBJ2-7; no definite D call. The germline V gene encodes CDR1 SGHRS and CDR2 YFSETQ. The CDR3 is made up of 14 amino acids. V was clipped by 0 bases and J by 7 bases, with 14 bases between them. The CDR3 reads CASSLESVPFEQYF. Written as DNA, the CDR3 is TGCGCCAGCAGCTTGGAGAGCGTCCCCTTTGAGCAGTACTTC.

This clone showed up just a few times. In nucleotides, the CDR3 is TGTGCCAGCAGCTTAATAGCGGGAGGCACAGATACGCAGTATTTT. Translating gives CASSLIAGGTDTQYF. V is TRBV7-6 and J is TRBJ2-3; 9 bases fit TRBD2. The V and J ends lost 2 bases and 1 base, in that order; junction bases with no gene match: 1. This CDR3 is 15 amino acids long. Germline V CDR1 and CDR2: SGHVS, FNYEAQ. Full variable domain (missing parts from reference TRBV7-6 and TRBJ2-3): GAGVSQSPRYKVTKRGQDVALRCDPISGHVSLYWYRQALGQGPEFLTYFNYEAQQDKSGLPNDRFSAERPEGSISTLTIQRTEQRDSAMYRCASSLIAGGTDTQYFGPGTRLTVL.

This clone was seen a single time. This chain uses TRBV2 with TRBJ2-5; maybe TRBD1 (6 bases). The tail of the sequence fits TRBJ2-7 better, so the J call may be wrong. Germline V gene sequence: CDR1 SNHLY, CDR2 FYNNEI. The CDR3 is 13 amino acids. The CDR3 reads CASSEQGRYEQYF. DNA for the CDR3: TGTGCCAGCAGTGAACAGGGGCGCTACGAGCAGTACTTC.

CDR3 bases: TGTGCCACCAGCAGAGAGAGGAAGGGGAGGTCCTACAATGAGCAGTTCTTC. Translation: CATSRERKGRSYNEQFF. The chain is built from TRBV15 and TRBJ2-1, with a possible D match to TRBD2 (6 bases). This CDR3 is 17 amino acids long. The germline V and J ends were trimmed by 0 bases and 1 base, with 13 bases remaining between them. Germline V gene lookup returns CDR1 LNHNV and CDR2 YYDKDF (reference sequence).

The J gene is TRBJ2-2, the V gene TRBV18, with D maybe TRBD1 (5 bases). The V end lost 3 bases, the J end lost 5 bases, and 10 bases lay between the germline ends. Germline V gene sequence: CDR1 KGHSH, CDR2 LQKENI. The CDR3 runs to 14 residues. The CDR3 DNA follows: TGTGCCAGCTCACCGGCAGGGTCAACCGGGGAGCTGTTTTTT. Translating it yields CASSPAGSTGELFF.

The V call is TRBV18, the J call TRBJ1-3; maybe TRBD1 (5 bases). The CDR3 spans 17 residues. Germline CDR1 KGHSH, CDR2 LQKENI. The ends were cut back, 1 base at V and 0 bases at J, with 13 bases in the middle. DNA of the CDR3: TGTGCCAGCTCACCACTCCCCTTGACAGACTCTGGAAACACCATATATTTT. Its translation is CASSPLPLTDSGNTIYF.

The J gene is TRBJ2-5, the V gene TRBV19, with 7 bases identical to TRBD1. With 5 bases clipped from V and 5 bases from J, the junction kept 20 bases outside the gene matches. Germline values: CDR1 LNHDA, CDR2 SQIVND (reference sequence). The CDR3 totals 18 residues. The chain's CDR3 is CASSGSGTAHSFIETQYF. As DNA, the CDR3 is TGTGCCAGTAGTGGGTCCGGGACAGCCCATTCCTTTATCGAGACCCAGTACTTC.